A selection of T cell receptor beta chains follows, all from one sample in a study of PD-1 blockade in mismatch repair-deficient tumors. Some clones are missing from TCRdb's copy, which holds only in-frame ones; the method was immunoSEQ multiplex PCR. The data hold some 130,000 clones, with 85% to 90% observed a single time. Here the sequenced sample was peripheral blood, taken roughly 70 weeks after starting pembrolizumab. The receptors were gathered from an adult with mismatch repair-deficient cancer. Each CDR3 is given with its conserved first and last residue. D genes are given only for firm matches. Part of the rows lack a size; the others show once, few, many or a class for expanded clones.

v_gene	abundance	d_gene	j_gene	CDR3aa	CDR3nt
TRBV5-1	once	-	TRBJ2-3	CASSPAVSVGDTQYF	TGCGCCAGCAGCCCGGCTGTGTCCGTGGGCGATACGCAGTATTTT
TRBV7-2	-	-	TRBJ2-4	CASSFLAKNIQYF	TGTGCCAGCAGCTTCTTAGCCAAAAACATTCAGTACTTC
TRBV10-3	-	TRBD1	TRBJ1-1	CAISIPGQGSTEAFF	TGTGCCATCAGCATACCGGGACAGGGGAGCACTGAAGCTTTCTTT
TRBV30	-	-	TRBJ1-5	CAWSNQGYQPQHF	TGTGCCTGGAGTAATCAGGGGTATCAGCCCCAGCATTTT
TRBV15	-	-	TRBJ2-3	CATSRDRQVATQYF	TGTGCCACCAGCAGAGATCGCCAGGTTGCTACGCAGTATTTT
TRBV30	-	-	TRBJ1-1	CAWMAHGAGGRTEAFF	TGTGCCTGGATGGCCCATGGGGCAGGCGGCCGCACTGAAGCTTTCTTT
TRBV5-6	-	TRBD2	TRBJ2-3	CASSLLRTSSTDTQYF	TGTGCCAGCAGCTTGTTAAGGACTAGCTCCACAGATACGCAGTATTTT
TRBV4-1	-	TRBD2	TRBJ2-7	CASSQEWLADDYEQYF	TGCGCCAGCAGCCAAGAATGGCTAGCGGACGACTACGAGCAGTACTTC
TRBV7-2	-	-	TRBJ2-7	CASSLDGGLGYEQYF	TGTGCCAGCAGCTTAGATGGGGGCCTGGGCTACGAGCAGTACTTC
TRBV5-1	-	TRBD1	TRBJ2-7	CASSFKGTVYEQYF	TGCGCCAGCAGCTTCAAAGGGACAGTCTACGAGCAGTACTTC
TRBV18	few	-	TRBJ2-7	CASSPRQTLYEQYF	TGTGCCAGCTCACCACGGCAGACCTTATACGAGCAGTACTTC
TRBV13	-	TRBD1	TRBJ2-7	CASSSGQGVYEQYF	TGTGCCAGCAGCTCCGGACAGGGGGTATACGAGCAGTACTTC
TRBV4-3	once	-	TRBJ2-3	CASSQSTDTQYF	TGCGCCAGCAGCCAATCCACAGATACGCAGTATTTT
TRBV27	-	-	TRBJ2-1	CASSSPDLWGYNEQFF	TGTGCCAGCAGTTCCCCGGACCTTTGGGGCTACAATGAGCAGTTCTTC
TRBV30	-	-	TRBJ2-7	CAWSVGHYEQYF	TGTGCCTGGAGTGTAGGCCACTACGAGCAGTACTTC
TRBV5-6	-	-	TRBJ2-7	CASSLGPGSYEQYF	TGTGCCAGCAGCTTGGGGCCGGGGTCCTACGAGCAGTACTTC
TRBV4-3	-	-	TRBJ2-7	CASSQVLGVEQYF	TGCGCCAGCAGCCAAGTTCTGGGGGTCGAGCAGTACTTC
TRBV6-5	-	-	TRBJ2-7	CASSYSPGVYEQYF	TGTGCCAGCAGTTACTCCCCGGGGGTCTACGAGCAGTACTTC
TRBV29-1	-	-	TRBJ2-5	CSVEDWESRGGGTQYF	TGCAGCGTTGAAGATTGGGAGTCTAGGGGGGGAGGGACCCAGTACTTC
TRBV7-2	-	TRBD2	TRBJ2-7	CASSFGGEYEQYF	TGTGCCAGCAGCTTCGGGGGGGAATACGAGCAGTACTTC
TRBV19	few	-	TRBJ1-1	CASSHRVAEAFF	TGTGCCAGTAGCCACAGGGTCGCTGAAGCTTTCTTT
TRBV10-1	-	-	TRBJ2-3	CASSQDSIARDTQYF	TGCGCCAGCAGCCAGGACTCGATAGCCCGGGATACGCAGTATTTT
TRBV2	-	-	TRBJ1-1	CASSSAGGNTEAFF	TGTGCCAGCAGTTCCGCGGGGGGTAACACTGAAGCTTTCTTT
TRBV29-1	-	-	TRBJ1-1	CSVDSGGDTEAFF	TGCAGCGTTGATTCGGGAGGGGACACTGAAGCTTTCTTT
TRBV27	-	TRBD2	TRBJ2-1	CASSIAGGWVEQFF	TGTGCCAGCAGTATAGCGGGAGGGTGGGTTGAGCAGTTCTTC
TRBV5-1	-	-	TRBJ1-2	CASSFGGADGYTF	TGCGCCAGCAGCTTTGGGGGGGCAGATGGCTACACCTTC
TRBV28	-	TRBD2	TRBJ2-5	CASSFKPAGGRETQYF	TGTGCCAGCAGTTTCAAGCCAGCGGGAGGGAGGGAGACCCAGTACTTC
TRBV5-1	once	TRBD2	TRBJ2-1	CASYRTSGSNEQFF	TGCGCCAGCTACCGGACTAGCGGGAGCAATGAGCAGTTCTTC
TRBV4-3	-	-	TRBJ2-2	CASSQDRISTGELFF	TGCGCCAGCAGCCAAGACAGGATCTCCACCGGGGAGCTGTTTTTT
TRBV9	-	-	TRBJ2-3	CASSVGQATDTQYF	TGTGCCAGCAGCGTGGGCCAGGCGACAGATACGCAGTATTTT
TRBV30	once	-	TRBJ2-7	CAWSRAFYEQYF	TGTGCCTGGAGTCGGGCCTTCTACGAGCAGTACTTC
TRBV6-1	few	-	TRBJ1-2	CASSARTRGKGNYGYTF	TGTGCCAGCAGTGCCCGGACGAGGGGGAAGGGTAACTATGGCTACACCTTC
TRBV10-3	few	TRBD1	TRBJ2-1	CAMRPGQGANEQFF	TGTGCCATGCGACCGGGACAGGGGGCAAATGAGCAGTTCTTC
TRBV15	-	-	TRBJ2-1	CATSRRTFNEQFF	TGTGCCACCAGCAGGCGGACATTCAATGAGCAGTTCTTC
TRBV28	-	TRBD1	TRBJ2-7	CASSATGAYEQYF	TGTGCCAGCAGCGCAACAGGGGCGTACGAGCAGTACTTC
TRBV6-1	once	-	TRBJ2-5	CASSEDPLAGWETQYF	TGTGCCAGCAGTGAAGATCCCCTTGCTGGATGGGAGACCCAGTACTTC